The clone carrying this T cell receptor beta chain was seen only a few times. The antigen remains undetermined. These data belong to a study of response to subunit inactivated influenza vaccine. Study-wide results and limits: Each seasonal flu vaccination may recruit only limited new T cells, authors suggested.

The CDR3 runs to 11 residues. Germline CDR1 and CDR2: SEHNR and FQNEAQ (reference sequence). Between the trimmed V and J ends, which lost 5 bases and 11 bases, there was a span of 12 bases. TCRdb recomputed calls from the RT-PCR reads with MiXCR, one row per CDR3 protein. The sample includes about 520,000 distinct CDR3 sequences, approximately 7.2% of them seen just once. Here the sequenced sample was PBMCs from blood, taken around 25 months after vaccination. The chain uses TRBV7-9 and TRBJ1-1, with D possibly being TRBD1 (5 bases). The sequence was collected from a man between 50 and 75 years old who received an inactivated influenza vaccine. The DNA of the CDR3 is TGTGCCAGCAGCACGGGGACTCAGGCTTTCTTT. Its protein is CASSTGTQAFF.